A selection of T cell receptor beta chains follows, all from one sample in a study of shared clonotypes between healthy human individuals. The protocol was immunoSEQ multiplex PCR, while the TCRdb copy is restricted to in-frame clones and leaves out a portion. The sample holds approximately 2,300,000 clones, around 93% seen once. The sequencing input was naive CD4+ T cells from PBMCs. These receptors were taken from a man between 18 and 29 years old in good health. Some clones in this sample may be carry-over from other donors' samples. The CDR3 runs from the conserved cysteine through the conserved F or W. Each record gives: J gene, CDR3 length, clone size, V gene, D gene, CDR3 DNA, CDR3 protein. D genes are given only for firm matches. For some rows the clone size is stated as once, few or many, or as a class when expanded; others skip it.

J: TRBJ1-1
length: 13
size: -
V: TRBV7-9
D: -
DNA: TGTGCCAGCAGCTCGGCCGGACCGCTAGAAGCTTTCTTT
CDR3: CASSSAGPLEAFF

J: TRBJ1-1
length: 16
size: few
V: TRBV18
D: TRBD1
DNA: TGTGCCAGCTCGCCTGGCCGACAGGGGGGAAACACTGAAGCTTTCTTT
CDR3: CASSPGRQGGNTEAFF

J: TRBJ1-1
length: 12
size: -
V: TRBV2
D: -
DNA: TGTGCCAGCAGTGATGGGCCAGAGGTTGCTTTCTTT
CDR3: CASSDGPEVAFF

J: TRBJ1-3
length: 12
size: -
V: TRBV6-1
D: -
DNA: TGTGCCAGCAGAGCAGACGGAAACACCATATATTTT
CDR3: CASRADGNTIYF

J: TRBJ1-1
length: 13
size: -
V: TRBV30
D: -
DNA: TGTGCCTGGAGCCGGGGGGCGAACACTGAAGCTTTCTTT
CDR3: CAWSRGANTEAFF

J: TRBJ1-4
length: 15
size: -
V: TRBV4-1
D: TRBD1
DNA: TGCGCCAGCAGCAAAGGACAGGGAGGTTCGGAAAAACTGTTTTTT
CDR3: CASSKGQGGSEKLFF

J: TRBJ2-5
length: 13
size: -
V: TRBV7-2
D: -
DNA: TGTGCCAGCAGCTTAGTAGTTAGGGAGACCCAGTACTTC
CDR3: CASSLVVRETQYF

J: TRBJ2-3
length: 12
size: -
V: TRBV2
D: -
DNA: TGTGCCAGCAGTGATATCACAGATACGCAGTATTTT
CDR3: CASSDITDTQYF

J: TRBJ2-5
length: 14
size: -
V: TRBV27
D: TRBD2
DNA: TGTGCCAGCAGTTTGGTCGGGGGGTGGGAGACCCAGTACTTC
CDR3: CASSLVGGWETQYF

J: TRBJ2-7
length: 11
size: -
V: TRBV28
D: -
DNA: TGTGCCAGCAGTTCGTCCTACGAGCAGTACTTC
CDR3: CASSSSYEQYF

J: TRBJ2-3
length: 17
size: -
V: TRBV27
D: TRBD2
DNA: TGTGCCAGCAGTTTTAGCGGGAGGGCCTCTAGCACAGATACGCAGTATTTT
CDR3: CASSFSGRASSTDTQYF

J: TRBJ2-5
length: 14
size: -
V: TRBV7-9
D: TRBD1
DNA: TGTGCCAGCAGCTTAGCGACAGGGGTGGAGACCCAGTACTTC
CDR3: CASSLATGVETQYF

J: TRBJ1-5
length: 14
size: -
V: TRBV9
D: -
DNA: TGTGCCAGCAGCGTAGAAAGTGGCAGTGGACAGCAGCATTTT
CDR3: CASSVESGSGQQHF

J: TRBJ2-1
length: 15
size: -
V: TRBV6-5
D: -
DNA: TGTGCCAGCAGCTTCCCATCCTGGGCATTACAAGAGCAGTTCTTC
CDR3: CASSFPSWALQEQFF

J: TRBJ2-7
length: 16
size: -
V: TRBV15
D: TRBD1
DNA: TGTGCCACCAGCAGAGATGGGGGGACAGGGGCATACGAGCAGTACTTC
CDR3: CATSRDGGTGAYEQYF

J: TRBJ2-1
length: 14
size: -
V: TRBV2
D: -
DNA: TGTGCCAGCAGTCTGGAGGCGAGCTACAATGAGCAGTTCTTC
CDR3: CASSLEASYNEQFF

J: TRBJ2-2
length: 13
size: -
V: TRBV5-1
D: -
DNA: TGCGCCAGCAGCTTATCCGACACCGGGGAGCTGTTTTTT
CDR3: CASSLSDTGELFF

J: TRBJ2-7
length: 16
size: -
V: TRBV7-2
D: TRBD1
DNA: TGTGCCAGCAGCTTAGCCTCGGGACAGACCTCCTACGAGCAGTACTTC
CDR3: CASSLASGQTSYEQYF

J: TRBJ2-5
length: 14
size: -
V: TRBV7-2
D: -
DNA: TGTGCCAGCAGCTTAGTCGCAGGTGGCGAGACCCAGTACTTC
CDR3: CASSLVAGGETQYF

J: TRBJ2-1
length: 14
size: -
V: TRBV29-1
D: TRBD2
DNA: TGCAGCGAACGGGGACTAGCAGCGGGCAATGAGCAGTTCTTC
CDR3: CSERGLAAGNEQFF

J: TRBJ1-5
length: 15
size: -
V: TRBV6-6
D: -
DNA: TGTGCCAGCAGTTACTCAAGTGTGGGAAATCAGCCCCAGCATTTT
CDR3: CASSYSSVGNQPQHF

J: TRBJ1-4
length: 15
size: -
V: TRBV5-4
D: TRBD1
DNA: TGTGCCAGCAGCTCCCGGGACAGAACTAATGAAAAACTGTTTTTT
CDR3: CASSSRDRTNEKLFF

J: TRBJ2-1
length: 12
size: -
V: TRBV28
D: -
DNA: TGTGCCAGCAGTTTCCGTTGGAATGAGCAGTTCTTC
CDR3: CASSFRWNEQFF

J: TRBJ2-2
length: 19
size: -
V: TRBV5-1
D: TRBD2
DNA: TGCGCCAGCAGCTTGGTGGCGTCTAGCGGGCTGGGGGGCACCGGGGAGCTGTTTTTT
CDR3: CASSLVASSGLGGTGELFF

J: TRBJ2-1
length: 12
size: -
V: TRBV9
D: -
DNA: TGTGCCAGCAGCGTAGGAGGGAATAGGCTGTTCTTC
CDR3: CASSVGGNRLFF

J: TRBJ2-2
length: 15
size: -
V: TRBV4-1
D: TRBD2
DNA: TGCGCCAGCAGCCGGGGACTAGCGGGAGGCGGGGAGCTGTTTTTT
CDR3: CASSRGLAGGGELFF

J: TRBJ1-4
length: 16
size: -
V: TRBV7-2
D: -
DNA: TGTGCCAGCAGCTGGCGGGAAGTTAGGCTATCCGGTAAACTGTTTTTT
CDR3: CASSWREVRLSGKLFF